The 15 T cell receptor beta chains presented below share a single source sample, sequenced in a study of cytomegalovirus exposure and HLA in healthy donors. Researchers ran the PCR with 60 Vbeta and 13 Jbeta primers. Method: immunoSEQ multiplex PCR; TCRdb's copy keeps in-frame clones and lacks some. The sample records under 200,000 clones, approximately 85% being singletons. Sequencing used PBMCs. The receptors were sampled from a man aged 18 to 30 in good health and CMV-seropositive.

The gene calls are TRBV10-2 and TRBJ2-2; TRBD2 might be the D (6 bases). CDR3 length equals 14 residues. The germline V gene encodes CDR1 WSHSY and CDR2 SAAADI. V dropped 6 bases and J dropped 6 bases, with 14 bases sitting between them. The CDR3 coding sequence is TGCGCCAGCAGCGACCCCCCTAGCGCCGGGGAGCTGTTTTTT. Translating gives CASSDPPSAGELFF.

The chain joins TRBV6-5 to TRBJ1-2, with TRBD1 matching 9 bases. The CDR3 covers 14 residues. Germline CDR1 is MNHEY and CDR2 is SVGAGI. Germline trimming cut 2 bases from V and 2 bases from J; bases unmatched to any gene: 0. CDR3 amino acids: CASSYGTGNYGYTF. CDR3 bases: TGTGCCAGCAGTTACGGGACAGGGAACTATGGCTACACCTTC.

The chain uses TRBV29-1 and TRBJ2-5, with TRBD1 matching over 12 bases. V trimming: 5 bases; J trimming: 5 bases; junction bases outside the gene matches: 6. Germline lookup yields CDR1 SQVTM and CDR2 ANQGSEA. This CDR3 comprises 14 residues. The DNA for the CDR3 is TGCAGCGTTCCCGGGACAGGGGGCTGGGAGACCCAGTACTTC. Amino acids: CSVPGTGGWETQYF.

CDR3 sequence (DNA): TGTGCCAGTAGTAGCATCTTCCGGACAGGGGCTTCGCGCAATGAGCAGTTCTTC. Translation gives CASSSIFRTGASRNEQFF. The chain links TRBV19 to TRBJ2-1, with 9 positions matching TRBD1. The junction had 16 bases not matched to a gene; V was cut back by 4 bases and J by 6 bases. CDR3 length: 18 amino acids. The germline gives CDR1 LNHDA, CDR2 SQIVND (reference sequence).

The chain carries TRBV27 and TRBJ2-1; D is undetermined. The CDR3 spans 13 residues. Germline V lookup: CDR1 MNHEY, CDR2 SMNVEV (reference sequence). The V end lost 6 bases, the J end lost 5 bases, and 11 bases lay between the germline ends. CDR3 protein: CASRLSLNNEQFF. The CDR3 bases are TGTGCCAGCAGGCTCAGTCTTAACAATGAGCAGTTCTTC.

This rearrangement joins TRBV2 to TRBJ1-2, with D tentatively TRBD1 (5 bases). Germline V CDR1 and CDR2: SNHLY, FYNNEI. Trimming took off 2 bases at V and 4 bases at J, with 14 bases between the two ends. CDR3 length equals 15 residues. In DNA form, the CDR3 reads TGTGCCAGCAGTGAACTAGGGGCAGCTTTCTATGGCTACACCTTC. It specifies CASSELGAAFYGYTF.

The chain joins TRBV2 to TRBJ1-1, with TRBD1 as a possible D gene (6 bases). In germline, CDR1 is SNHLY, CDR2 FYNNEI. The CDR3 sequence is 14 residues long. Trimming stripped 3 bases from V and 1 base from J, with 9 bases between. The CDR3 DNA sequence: TGTGCCAGCAGTGACGCCAGGGGGAACACTGAAGCTTTCTTT. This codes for CASSDARGNTEAFF. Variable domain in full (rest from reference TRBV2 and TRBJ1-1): EPEVTQTPSHQVTQMGQEVILRCVPISNHLYFYWYRQILGQKVEFLVSFYNNEISEKSEIFDDQFSVERPDGSNFTLKIRSTKLEDSAMYFCASSDARGNTEAFFGQGTRLTVV.

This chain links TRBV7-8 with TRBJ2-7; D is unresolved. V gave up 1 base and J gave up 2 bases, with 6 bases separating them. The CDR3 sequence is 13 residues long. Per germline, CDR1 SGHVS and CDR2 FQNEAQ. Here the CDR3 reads CASSLDRAYEQYF. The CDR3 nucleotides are TGTGCCAGCAGCTTAGACAGAGCCTACGAGCAGTACTTC.

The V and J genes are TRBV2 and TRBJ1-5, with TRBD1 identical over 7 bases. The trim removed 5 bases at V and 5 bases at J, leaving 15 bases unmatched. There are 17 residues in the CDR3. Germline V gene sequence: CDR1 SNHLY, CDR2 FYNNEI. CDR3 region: CASSPYWMDRKDQPQHF. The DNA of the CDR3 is TGTGCCAGCAGTCCTTATTGGATGGACAGGAAGGATCAGCCCCAGCATTTT.

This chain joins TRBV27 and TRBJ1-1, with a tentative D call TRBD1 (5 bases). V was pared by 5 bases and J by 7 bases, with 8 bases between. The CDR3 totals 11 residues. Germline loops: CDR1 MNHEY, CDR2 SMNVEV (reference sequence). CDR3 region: CASSGGVEAFF. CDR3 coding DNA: TGTGCCAGCAGTGGAGGGGTTGAAGCTTTCTTT.

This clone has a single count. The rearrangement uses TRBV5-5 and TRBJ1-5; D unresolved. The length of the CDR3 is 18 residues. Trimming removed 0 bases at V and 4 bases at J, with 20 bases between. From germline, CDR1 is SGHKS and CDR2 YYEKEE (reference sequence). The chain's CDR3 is CASSLAWGGWRENQPQHF. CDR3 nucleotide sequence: TGTGCCAGCAGCTTGGCCTGGGGAGGGTGGAGGGAAAATCAGCCCCAGCATTTT.

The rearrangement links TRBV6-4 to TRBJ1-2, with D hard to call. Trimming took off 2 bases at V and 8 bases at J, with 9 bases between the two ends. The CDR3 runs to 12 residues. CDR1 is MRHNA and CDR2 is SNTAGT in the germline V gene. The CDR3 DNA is TGTGCCAGCAGTGACGAACTCACCGGCTACACCTTC. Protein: CASSDELTGYTF.

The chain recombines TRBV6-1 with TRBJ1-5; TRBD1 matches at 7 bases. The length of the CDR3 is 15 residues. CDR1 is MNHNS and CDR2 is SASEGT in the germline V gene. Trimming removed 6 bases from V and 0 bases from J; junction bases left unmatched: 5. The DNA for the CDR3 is TGTGCCAGCAGGGGACAGTTGTATAGCAATCAGCCCCAGCATTTT. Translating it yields CASRGQLYSNQPQHF.

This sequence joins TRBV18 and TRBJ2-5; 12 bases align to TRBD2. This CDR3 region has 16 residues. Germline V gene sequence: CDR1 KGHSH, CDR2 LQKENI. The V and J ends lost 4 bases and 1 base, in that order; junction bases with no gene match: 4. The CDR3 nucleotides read TGTGCCAGCTCACGTAGGGGACTAGCGGGCCAAGAGACCCAGTACTTC. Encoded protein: CASSRRGLAGQETQYF.

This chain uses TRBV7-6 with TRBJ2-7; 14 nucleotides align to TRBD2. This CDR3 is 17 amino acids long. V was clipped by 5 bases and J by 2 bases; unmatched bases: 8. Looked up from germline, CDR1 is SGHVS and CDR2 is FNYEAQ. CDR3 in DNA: TGTGCCAGCAGCCCTGGGACTAGCGGGGGCTTTACCTACGAGCAGTACTTC. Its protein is CASSPGTSGGFTYEQYF.